This T cell receptor beta chain stems from a study of identical twins. TCRdb reprocessed the 5' RACE reads via MiXCR and lists one record per CDR3 protein. In the table there are fewer than 20,000 distinct CDR3 sequences, 69% of which are singletons. Germline CDR1 and CDR2: KGHDR and SFDVKD. Trimming removed 0 bases from V and 0 bases from J, with 11 bases in between. The CDR3 has 17 amino acids. The rearrangement uses TRBV24-1 and TRBJ2-1; D is undetermined. The receptor was derived from a woman aged 18-30 years in good health. This table probably holds off-target reads from a library built for another chain. Material for sequencing was memory (CD45RO+) T cells sorted from blood. CDR3 sequence reads: CATSDLTRLSSYNEQFF. DNA for the CDR3: TGTGCCACCAGTGATTTGACCCGGCTCAGCTCCTACAATGAGCAGTTCTTC.